These 8 T cell receptor beta chains were sequenced from one sample in a study of OX40 agonist ivuxolimab in advanced cancers. Assay: immunoSEQ multiplex PCR; the TCRdb copy retains only in-frame clones and omits some. Among more than 60,000 clones listed, approximately 83% were seen once. The material was CD4+ or CD8+ T cells sorted from blood, obtained in a trial of the OX40 agonist ivuxolimab. The receptors come from an adult with an advanced solid tumor such as melanoma, head and neck, liver or kidney cancer.

The chain combines TRBV21-1 with TRBJ2-2; the D call in the table, TRBD1, was not verified against the DNA. TRBV21-1 constitutes a pseudogene. The CDR3 contains 18 residues. CDR3 residues: CASSKAPGTDANTGELFF. The CDR3, as DNA: TGTGCCAGCAGCAAAGCGCCCGGGACAGACGCGAACACCGGGGAGCTGTTTTTT.

This chain links TRBV7-2 with TRBJ1-2; D gene unclear. The CDR3 runs 15 residues. With 5 bases removed from V and 4 bases from J, the gap between germline ends came to 17 bases. From germline, CDR1 is SGHTA and CDR2 FQGNSA. The CDR3 DNA reads as TGTGCCAGCAGCCCATACGGAGGATCTGGCTATGGCTACACCTTC. It yields the protein CASSPYGGSGYGYTF.

The CDR3 is CASSPPNNRGALNTEAFF. CDR3 coding DNA: TGTGCCAGCTCACCACCGAATAACAGGGGGGCCCTGAACACTGAAGCTTTCTTT. The chain employs TRBV18 and TRBJ1-1, with 8 bases lining up with TRBD1. The length of the CDR3 is 18 residues. Germline assignment: CDR1 KGHSH and CDR2 LQKENI. Trimming took 0 bases from V and 0 from J; bases not matched to a gene: 9. The full variable domain, with the rest looked up from reference TRBV18 and TRBJ1-1, is NAGVMQNPRHLVRRRGQEARLRCSPMKGHSHVYWYRQLPEEGLKFMVYLQKENIIDESGMPKERFSAEFPKEGPSILRIQQVVRGDSAAYFCASSPPNNRGALNTEAFFGQGTRLTVV.

The chain is built from TRBV19 and TRBJ2-2; D tentatively reads TRBD1 or TRBD2 (5 bases each). Germline assignment: CDR1 LNHDA and CDR2 SQIVND (reference sequence). The CDR3 sequence is 16 residues long. The ends were cut back, 2 bases at V and 0 bases at J, with 10 bases in the middle. DNA of the CDR3: TGTGCCAGTAGTATAAAGGGGACCGCGAACACCGGGGAGCTGTTTTTT. Translation: CASSIKGTANTGELFF.

The rearrangement joins TRBV7-2 to TRBJ2-2; D call uncertain. CDR3 length equals 15 residues. Trimming took 3 bases from V and 6 from J, leaving 14 bases between them. Germline CDR1 and CDR2: SGHTA and FQGNSA. CDR3 residues: CASSFGTLSPGELFF. CDR3 DNA sequence: TGTGCCAGCAGCTTTGGTACCCTTTCCCCCGGGGAGCTGTTTTTT.

The rearrangement joins TRBV12-5 to TRBJ2-7; TRBD1 is a possible D gene (6 bases). CDR1 and CDR2 (germline): LGHNT, FRNRAP. This CDR3 is built from 13 residues. Trimming took off 1 base at V and 5 bases at J, with 9 bases between the two ends. The CDR3 DNA follows: TGTGCTAGTGGTTTGGAGGACAGCCACGAGCAGTACTTC. Its protein is CASGLEDSHEQYF.

V usage is TRBV7-9 and J usage is TRBJ1-4, with D tentatively TRBD1 (5 bases). Germline assignment: CDR1 SEHNR and CDR2 FQNEAQ (reference sequence). Trimming cost V 1 base and J 8 bases, with 14 bases left between them. This CDR3 contains 15 residues. The CDR3 nucleotides are TGTGCCAGCAGCTTAGATCCGGGGACGAAGGAAAAACTGTTTTTT. It encodes CASSLDPGTKEKLFF.

The chain uses TRBV14 and TRBJ2-3; no clear D. The V gene lost 2 bases and the J gene lost 6 bases, with 9 bases spanning the gap. CDR3 length: 13 amino acids. CDR1 is SGHDN and CDR2 is FVKESK in the germline V gene. CDR3 amino acids: CASSQTYGDTQYF. The CDR3 nucleotides read TGTGCCAGCAGCCAAACCTACGGGGATACGCAGTATTTT. Complete variable domain (other parts from reference TRBV14 and TRBJ2-3): EAGVTQFPSHSVIEKGQTVTLRCDPISGHDNLYWYRRVMGKEIKFLLHFVKESKQDESGMPNNRFLAERTGGTYSTLKVQPAELEDSGVYFCASSQTYGDTQYFGPGTRLTVL.